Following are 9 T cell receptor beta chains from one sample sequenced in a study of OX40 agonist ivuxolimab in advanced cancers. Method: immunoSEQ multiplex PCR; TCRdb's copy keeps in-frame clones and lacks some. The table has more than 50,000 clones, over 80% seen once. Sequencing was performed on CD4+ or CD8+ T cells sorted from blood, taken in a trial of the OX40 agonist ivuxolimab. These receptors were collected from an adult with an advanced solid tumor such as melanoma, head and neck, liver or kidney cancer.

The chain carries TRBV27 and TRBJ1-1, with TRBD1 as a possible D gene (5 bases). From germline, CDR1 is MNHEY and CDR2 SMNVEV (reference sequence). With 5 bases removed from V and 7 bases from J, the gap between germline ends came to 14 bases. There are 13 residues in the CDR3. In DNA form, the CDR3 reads TGTGCCAGCAGTAAACTCGGGACGATTGAAGCTTTCTTT. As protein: CASSKLGTIEAFF.

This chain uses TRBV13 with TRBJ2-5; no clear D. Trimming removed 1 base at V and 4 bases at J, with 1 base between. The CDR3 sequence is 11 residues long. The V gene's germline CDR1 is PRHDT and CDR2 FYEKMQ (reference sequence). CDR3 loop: CASSLVETQYF. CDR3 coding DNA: TGTGCCAGCAGCTTAGTAGAGACCCAGTACTTC.

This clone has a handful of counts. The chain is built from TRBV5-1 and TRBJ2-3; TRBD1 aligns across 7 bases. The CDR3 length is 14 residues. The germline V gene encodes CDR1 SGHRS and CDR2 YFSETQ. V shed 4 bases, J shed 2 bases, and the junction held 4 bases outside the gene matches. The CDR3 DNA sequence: TGCGCCAGCAGCCGGGACAGTACCACAGATACGCAGTATTTT. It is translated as CASSRDSTTDTQYF.

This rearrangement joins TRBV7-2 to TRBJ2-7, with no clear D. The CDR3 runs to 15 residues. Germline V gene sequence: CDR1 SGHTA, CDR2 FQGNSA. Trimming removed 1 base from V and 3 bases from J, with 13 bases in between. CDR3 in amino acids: CASSLVGTNIYEQYF. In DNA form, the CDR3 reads TGTGCCAGCAGCTTAGTTGGAACCAATATCTACGAGCAGTACTTC.

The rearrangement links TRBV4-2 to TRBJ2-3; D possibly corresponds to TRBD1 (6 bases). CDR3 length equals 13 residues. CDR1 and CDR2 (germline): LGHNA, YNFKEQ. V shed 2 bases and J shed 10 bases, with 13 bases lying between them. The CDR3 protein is CASSQPDSRAQYF. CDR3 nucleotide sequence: TGTGCCAGCAGCCAACCGGACAGTCGGGCGCAGTATTTT.

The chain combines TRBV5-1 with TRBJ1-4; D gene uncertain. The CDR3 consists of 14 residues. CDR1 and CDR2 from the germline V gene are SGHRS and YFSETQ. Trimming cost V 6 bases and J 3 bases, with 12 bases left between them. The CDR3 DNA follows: TGCGCCAGCACCGCTTCGGGGTCTAATGAAAAACTGTTTTTT. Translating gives CASTASGSNEKLFF.

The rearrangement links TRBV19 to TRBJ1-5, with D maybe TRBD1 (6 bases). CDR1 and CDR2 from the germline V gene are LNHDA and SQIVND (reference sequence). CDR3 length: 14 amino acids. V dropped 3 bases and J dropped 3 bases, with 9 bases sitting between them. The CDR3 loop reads CASSIRDTNQPQHF. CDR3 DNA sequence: TGTGCCAGTAGTATTAGGGACACCAATCAGCCCCAGCATTTT.

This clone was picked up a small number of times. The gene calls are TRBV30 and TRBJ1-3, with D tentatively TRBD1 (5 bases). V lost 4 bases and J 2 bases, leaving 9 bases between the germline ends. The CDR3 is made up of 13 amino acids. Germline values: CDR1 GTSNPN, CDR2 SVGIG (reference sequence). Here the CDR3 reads CAWTGRAGNTIYF. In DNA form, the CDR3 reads TGTGCCTGGACCGGCAGGGCTGGAAACACCATATATTTT. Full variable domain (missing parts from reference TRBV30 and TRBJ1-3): SQTIHQWPATLVQPVGSPLSLECTVEGTSNPNLYWYRQAAGRGLQLLFYSVGIGQISSEVPQNLSASRPQDRQFILSSKKLLLSDSGFYLCAWTGRAGNTIYFGEGSWLTVV.

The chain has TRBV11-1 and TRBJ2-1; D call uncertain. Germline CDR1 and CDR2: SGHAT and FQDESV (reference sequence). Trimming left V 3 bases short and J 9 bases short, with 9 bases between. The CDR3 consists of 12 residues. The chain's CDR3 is CASSLFIGEQFF. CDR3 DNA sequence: TGTGCCAGCAGCTTGTTCATTGGTGAGCAGTTCTTC. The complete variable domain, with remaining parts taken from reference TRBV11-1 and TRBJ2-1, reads EAEVAQSPRYKITEKSQAVAFWCDPISGHATLYWYRQILGQGPELLVQFQDESVVDDSQLPKDRFSAERLKGVDSTLKIQPAELGDSAMYLCASSLFIGEQFFGPGTRLTVL.